The source of this T cell receptor (beta chain) is a study of shared clonotypes between healthy human individuals. Study outcomes and limitations: In contrast to clonotypes shared by all four donors, non-shared clonotypes had lower generation probabilities.

Replicate PCRs for sorted subsets used approximately 220 ng DNA; this equaled tens of thousands of T cell genomes. Method: immunoSEQ multiplex PCR; TCRdb's copy keeps in-frame clones and lacks some. The profile shows approximately 1,000,000 clones, approximately 77% of them singletons. CDR1 is MDHEN and CDR2 is SYDVKM in the germline V gene. The V and J ends lost 6 bases and 3 bases respectively, with 16 bases between them. The length of the CDR3 is 15 residues. Of note for this clone: The antigen is undetermined.

Every donor, a Caucasian adult, lived in Nashville, Tennessee. Investigators divided CD4+ cells into CD45RA+ naive and CD45RA-negative memory subsets. This TCR was recovered from a man between 18 and 29 years old in good health. Some clones in this sample may be carry-over from other donors' samples. This chain uses TRBV28 with TRBJ2-3; the D gene is possibly TRBD1 (5 bases). The sequenced sample consisted of memory CD4+ T cells from PBMCs. Stated subset: CD45RA-negative fraction. For the CDR3, the DNA is TGTGCCAGCAGAAACGGACGTGGGGCAACAGATACGCAGTATTTT. It codes for CASRNGRGATDTQYF.